This TCR beta chain comes out of a study of metastatic and nonmetastatic thyroid tumors. Study-level background: Comparative analysis of repertoires was undertaken across blood and tumor or nodule tissue obtained from malignant and benign thyroid patients.

Before thyroid surgery, none of the patients had received any treatment. Study conclusions and caveats: Relative to benign nodules, malignant thyroid tumors were reportedly characterized by significantly elevated TCR beta diversity in blood and tumor.

The sample holds many counts of this clone. As yet, its antigen is unknown. Germline-derived CDR1 and CDR2 are DFQATT and SNEGSKA (reference sequence). The V segment lost 2 bases and the J segment 6 bases; nucleotides outside the gene matches: 2. The CDR3 extends over 13 amino acids. TCRdb reprocessed the PCR reads via MiXCR. The sample has 25,000 to 35,000 clones; over 15% are singletons. The sequencing input was blood. The V call is TRBV20-1, the J call TRBJ2-1, with 9 nucleotides matching TRBD2. The clonotype comes from a female donor with papillary thyroid cancer or a benign thyroid nodule (not recorded which). Some clones in this sample may be carry-over from other donors' samples. The chain's CDR3 is CSARLAGSNEQFF. DNA for the CDR3: TGCAGTGCTAGACTAGCGGGGTCCAATGAGCAGTTCTTC.